The present TCR beta chain was sequenced within a study of blood T cell repertoires in COVID-19. CDR3 length equals 14 residues. V was pared by 6 bases and J by 0 bases, with 9 bases between. Per germline, CDR1 MNHEY and CDR2 SVGAGI. As processed by the authors: The assay estimated nucleated cells by amplifying reference gene primers. Generated by immunoSEQ multiplex PCR, the TCRdb table keeps only in-frame clones and is missing some. The V and J calls and the clone size are those of that table, but D and trimming were determined from the DNA. The repertoire holds 350,000 to 450,000 clones, with 80% to 90% as singletons. Cohort 3 recovery required two negative PCRs, clearance, or symptom resolution.

The sequencing input was PBMCs or T cells enriched from blood (not recorded which). The TCR originated in a man aged 25-45 years who had recovered from COVID-19. V usage is TRBV6-5 and J usage is TRBJ1-5; D gene unclear. In DNA form, the CDR3 reads TGTGCCAGCAGGGAGGACGGTAGCAATCAGCCCCAGCATTTT. Amino acids: CASREDGSNQPQHF.